What follows are 30 T cell receptor beta chains derived from one specimen sequenced in a study of OX40 agonist ivuxolimab in advanced cancers. Libraries were prepared by immunoSEQ multiplex PCR; TCRdb keeps only in-frame clonotypes and omits some of them. Of about 80,000 clones in the sample, roughly 86% were seen once. Sequenced here: CD4+ or CD8+ T cells sorted from blood, sampled in a trial of the OX40 agonist ivuxolimab. The source is an adult with an advanced solid tumor such as melanoma, head and neck, liver or kidney cancer.

This chain connects TRBV5-1 to TRBJ2-3, with D hard to call. Trimming removed 4 bases from V and 6 bases from J, with 15 bases in between. The germline V gene has CDR1 SGHRS and CDR2 YFSETQ. This CDR3 is 14 amino acids long. Here the CDR3 DNA reads TGCGCCAGCAGCGACCTGGAACAACGGGATACGCAGTATTTT. As protein: CASSDLEQRDTQYF.

This chain joins TRBV10-1 and TRBJ2-3; TRBD2 might be the D (5 bases). This CDR3 spans 14 amino acids. V was trimmed by 2 bases and J by 4 bases, leaving 10 bases between them. The V gene's germline CDR1 is WNHNN and CDR2 SYGVQD (reference sequence). The CDR3 reads CASSEEGGADTQYF. Here the CDR3 DNA reads TGCGCCAGCAGTGAGGAGGGTGGTGCAGATACGCAGTATTTT.

The gene calls are TRBV28 and TRBJ1-4, with TRBD1 matching 8 bases. The CDR3 has 14 residues. Germline CDR1 and CDR2: MDHEN and SYDVKM. Unmatched junction bases numbered 3, after V lost 5 bases and J lost 4 bases. Written as DNA, the CDR3 is TGTGCCAGCAGTCGACAGGGGAATAATGAAAAACTGTTTTTT. This codes for CASSRQGNNEKLFF.

The V gene is TRBV7-2, the J gene TRBJ1-4; D ambiguous. Trimming pared 1 base from V and 0 bases from J, leaving 6 bases between. The CDR3 is 15 amino acids. Germline CDR1 SGHTA, CDR2 FQGNSA. Here the CDR3 reads CASSLEVATNEKLFF. CDR3 DNA: TGTGCCAGCAGCTTAGAGGTTGCAACTAATGAAAAACTGTTTTTT.

The gene calls are TRBV5-5 and TRBJ2-1; a weak D match, TRBD2 (6 bases). There are 15 residues in the CDR3. Looked up from germline, CDR1 is SGHKS and CDR2 is YYEKEE (reference sequence). Trimming pared 4 bases from V and 2 bases from J, leaving 13 bases between. The CDR3 region has the DNA TGTGCCAGCAGCCCTGGGCTAGCGACCTACAATGAGCAGTTCTTC. Translated, it gives CASSPGLATYNEQFF.

V gene TRBV5-1 combines with J gene TRBJ2-5; 8 nucleotides agree with TRBD2. Trimming at V came to 2 bases and at J to 4 bases, leaving 10 bases not matched to a gene. CDR1 SGHRS and CDR2 YFSETQ come from the germline V gene. The CDR3 consists of 16 residues. This CDR3 is CASSFVTVLAGETQYF. CDR3 DNA sequence: TGCGCCAGCAGCTTCGTGACGGTGCTAGCGGGAGAGACCCAGTACTTC.

V is TRBV30 and J is TRBJ2-3, with D perhaps TRBD1 or TRBD2 (5 bases each). CDR3 length: 14 residues. Trimming removed 3 bases from V and 1 base from J, with 11 bases in between. Germline V gene data show CDR1 as GTSNPN and CDR2 as SVGIG (reference sequence). The DNA of the CDR3 is TGTGCCTGGAGACCCAGGGACCGCACAGATACGCAGTATTTT. Translating it yields CAWRPRDRTDTQYF. The full variable domain, in which reference TRBV30 and TRBJ2-3 provide the parts outside the CDR3, is SQTIHQWPATLVQPVGSPLSLECTVEGTSNPNLYWYRQAAGRGLQLLFYSVGIGQISSEVPQNLSASRPQDRQFILSSKKLLLSDSGFYLCAWRPRDRTDTQYFGPGTRLTVL.

The table lists this clone with a count of one. J is TRBJ1-6 and V is TRBV9; maybe TRBD1 (5 bases). The germline CDR1 and CDR2 sequences are SGDLS and YYNGEE. The CDR3 runs to 16 residues. V dropped 2 bases and J dropped 3 bases, with 12 bases sitting between them. As DNA, the CDR3 is TGTGCCAGCAGCGTTTCCCCACAGGACTATAATTCACCCCTCCACTTT. Encoded protein: CASSVSPQDYNSPLHF.

V is TRBV7-6 and J is TRBJ2-2; D tentatively reads TRBD1 or TRBD2 (5 bases each). This CDR3 has 14 residues. Germline-derived CDR1 and CDR2 are SGHVS and FNYEAQ. V dropped 0 bases and J dropped 4 bases, with 6 bases sitting between them. CDR3 DNA: TGTGCCAGCAGCTTAGCTGGGGGCACCGGGGAGCTGTTTTTT. It translates to CASSLAGGTGELFF.

The chain employs TRBV5-8 and TRBJ1-5, with D perhaps TRBD1 (5 bases). CDR3 length equals 17 residues. The V end was cut by 1 base, the J end by 1 base, with 15 bases between. From germline, CDR1 is SGHTS and CDR2 YDEGEE. The CDR3 loop is CASSLSPGGWSNQPQHF. CDR3 nucleotide sequence: TGTGCCAGCAGCTTGTCCCCGGGGGGTTGGAGCAATCAGCCCCAGCATTTT.

The rearrangement links TRBV2 to TRBJ2-3; D could derive from TRBD1 or TRBD2 (5 bases each). This CDR3 has 14 amino acids. The V gene's germline CDR1 is SNHLY and CDR2 FYNNEI. V gave up 6 bases and J gave up 2 bases, with 12 bases separating them. CDR3 amino acids: CASSAGTSTDTQYF. The CDR3 nucleotides read TGTGCCAGCAGCGCCGGGACCTCCACAGATACGCAGTATTTT.

This chain joins TRBV18 and TRBJ2-3; D may match TRBD1 or TRBD2 (5 bases each). Trimming removed 5 bases at V and 2 bases at J, with 11 bases between. Per germline, CDR1 KGHSH and CDR2 LQKENI. CDR3 length: 14 amino acids. CDR3 sequence reads: CASSGPGPTDTQYF. In DNA form, the CDR3 reads TGTGCCAGCTCAGGACCGGGACCCACAGATACGCAGTATTTT.

This chain links TRBV15 with TRBJ1-1; the D gene is possibly TRBD1 (5 bases). The CDR3 has 15 residues. Trimming took 0 bases from V and 1 from J, leaving 9 bases between them. Germline lookup yields CDR1 LNHNV and CDR2 YYDKDF (reference sequence). The CDR3 loop reads CATSRDIDRNTEAFF. The CDR3 region has the DNA TGTGCCACCAGCAGAGACATTGACAGGAACACTGAAGCTTTCTTT.

The chain recombines TRBV11-3 with TRBJ2-3; D is uncertain. CDR1 and CDR2 from the germline V gene are SGHNT and YENEEA. The CDR3 consists of 12 residues. Trimming cost V 1 base and J 5 bases, with 4 bases left between them. The CDR3 protein is CASSLGRDTQYF. The CDR3 DNA reads TGTGCCAGCAGCTTAGGGAGAGATACGCAGTATTTT.

This clone was detected only a few times. The chain carries TRBV19 and TRBJ2-5; D is uncertain. Germline values: CDR1 LNHDA, CDR2 SQIVND (reference sequence). The V and J ends lost 3 bases and 4 bases respectively, with 9 bases between them. The CDR3 spans 13 residues. For the CDR3, the DNA is TGTGCCAGTAGTATTCAGGACGGAGAGACCCAGTACTTC. This sequence encodes CASSIQDGETQYF.

In the case of this clone: Additional DNA sequences in this sample encode the identical CDR3. The chain joins TRBV18 to TRBJ2-3, with D possibly TRBD1 on 6 matching bases. Per germline, CDR1 KGHSH and CDR2 LQKENI. The CDR3 sequence is 15 residues long. The V end lost 2 bases, the J end lost 0 bases, and 9 bases lay between the germline ends. The CDR3 DNA sequence: TGTGCCAGCTCACCAAGACAGGCCAGCACAGATACGCAGTATTTT. Protein sequence: CASSPRQASTDTQYF.

The chain employs TRBV18 and TRBJ2-5, with D possibly being TRBD1 (6 bases). The DNA end is more similar to TRBJ2-7, so the J call may be wrong. Germline CDR1 and CDR2: KGHSH and LQKENI. This CDR3 has 14 amino acids. The CDR3 coding sequence is TGTGCCAGCTCACCACGGGACAACCACTACGAGCAGTACTTC. This sequence encodes CASSPRDNHYEQYF.

The gene calls are TRBV7-2 and TRBJ2-1, with D possibly TRBD2 on 6 matching bases. Trimming took 3 bases from V and 6 from J, leaving 12 bases between them. CDR3 length: 14 residues. Germline lookup yields CDR1 SGHTA and CDR2 FQGNSA. The CDR3 protein is CASSLRAGSNEQFF. As DNA, the CDR3 is TGTGCCAGCAGCTTGAGGGCGGGATCCAATGAGCAGTTCTTC.

V is TRBV5-1 and J is TRBJ2-5; tentatively, D is TRBD2 (6 bases). The CDR3 is 15 amino acids. Deletions cut 2 bases from V and 5 bases from J, with 16 bases between. CDR1 is SGHRS and CDR2 is YFSETQ in the germline V gene. CDR3 amino acids: CASSLVGGGMETQYF. The CDR3 nucleotides are TGCGCCAGCAGCTTAGTGGGGGGAGGTATGGAGACCCAGTACTTC.

The rearrangement uses TRBV5-1 and TRBJ2-7, with 7 bases aligning to TRBD2. The CDR3 consists of 14 residues. Germline CDR1 is SGHRS and CDR2 is YFSETQ. V lost 5 bases and J lost 0; bases outside the gene matches: 5. CDR3 region: CASSRAGTSYEQYF. CDR3 coding DNA: TGCGCCAGCAGTAGAGCGGGGACCTCCTACGAGCAGTACTTC.

The V and J genes are TRBV20-1 and TRBJ2-5; no firm D call. The germline V and J ends were trimmed by 5 bases and 4 bases, with 8 bases remaining between them. Germline lookup yields CDR1 DFQATT and CDR2 SNEGSKA (reference sequence). The CDR3 length is 11 residues. CDR3 sequence (DNA): TGCAGTGCTTACTCCATAGAGACCCAGTACTTC. Protein: CSAYSIETQYF.

CDR3 sequence (DNA): TGCGCCAGCAGCCAACTTCCCGGCTGGGATAGCGGGGGTGAGACAGATACGCAGTATTTT. This codes for CASSQLPGWDSGGETDTQYF. This sequence joins TRBV4-1 and TRBJ2-3; TRBD2 aligns across 9 bases. This CDR3 contains 20 residues. Per germline, CDR1 MGHRA and CDR2 YSYEKL. V dropped 2 bases and J dropped 3; count of bases not matched to a gene: 18.

This clone occurred once. The chain carries TRBV27 and TRBJ2-5; TRBD1 matches 10 bases. CDR3 length: 15 residues. V gave up 6 bases and J gave up 4 bases; unmatched junction bases: 8. The V gene's germline CDR1 is MNHEY and CDR2 SMNVEV (reference sequence). CDR3 amino acids: CASSRIDRGRETQYF. In nucleotides, the CDR3 is TGTGCCAGCAGCCGAATTGACAGGGGGCGAGAGACCCAGTACTTC.

The V gene is TRBV7-9, the J gene TRBJ1-2, with a possible D match to TRBD1 (5 bases). With 2 bases removed from V and 7 bases from J, the gap between germline ends came to 11 bases. Germline assignment: CDR1 SEHNR and CDR2 FQNEAQ (reference sequence). The CDR3 is 13 amino acids. This CDR3 reads CASSLKGRGGYTF. As DNA, the CDR3 is TGTGCCAGCAGCTTAAAGGGGCGGGGTGGCTACACCTTC.

The chain uses TRBV9 and TRBJ2-1; D gene unclear. The CDR3 runs to 15 residues. CDR1 is SGDLS, CDR2 YYNGEE, per germline. Trimming removed 1 base from V and 0 bases from J, with 8 bases in between. The CDR3: CASSVSHSSYNEQFF. For the CDR3, the DNA is TGTGCCAGCAGCGTATCCCATAGCTCCTACAATGAGCAGTTCTTC.

This clone was observed once. V usage is TRBV7-6 and J usage is TRBJ2-5, with D possibly TRBD1 on 7 matching bases. V was trimmed by 0 bases and J by 3 bases, leaving 17 bases between them. Germline V CDR1 and CDR2: SGHVS, FNYEAQ. The CDR3 extends over 17 amino acids. CDR3 DNA: TGTGCCAGCAGCTTAGCCACCCCTGGAGGGGGCGAAGAGACCCAGTACTTC. Residues: CASSLATPGGGEETQYF.

This rearrangement joins TRBV7-2 to TRBJ2-3; 7 bases align to TRBD2. This CDR3 has 15 amino acids. Germline V gives CDR1 SGHTA, CDR2 FQGNSA. V dropped 2 bases and J dropped 5; count of bases not matched to a gene: 7. This CDR3 is CASSLLAGEEDTQYF. As DNA, the CDR3 is TGTGCCAGCAGCTTACTGGCGGGGGAGGAAGATACGCAGTATTTT.

This chain connects TRBV7-8 to TRBJ2-5; 7 bases map to TRBD1. The germline gives CDR1 SGHVS, CDR2 FQNEAQ. CDR3 length: 17 residues. V gave up 8 bases and J gave up 0 bases; unmatched junction bases: 15. The CDR3 spells CASAPFEGGPYQETQYF. CDR3 sequence (DNA): TGTGCCAGCGCTCCATTTGAAGGGGGCCCGTACCAAGAGACCCAGTACTTC.

The chain joins TRBV6-6 to TRBJ2-1; TRBD2 aligns across 7 bases. CDR3 length: 13 amino acids. V shed 5 bases and J 9 bases; nucleotides not matched to a gene: 7. CDR1 MNHNY and CDR2 SVGAGI come from the germline V gene (reference sequence). The CDR3 is CASSTGTTSEQFF. The CDR3 DNA reads as TGTGCCAGCAGTACCGGGACTACCTCTGAGCAGTTCTTC.

The V call is TRBV10-2, the J call TRBJ2-2; D perhaps matches TRBD2 (6 bases). CDR1 and CDR2 (germline): WSHSY, SAAADI. This CDR3 has 17 amino acids. V lost 2 bases, J lost 5 bases, and 18 bases lay in between. CDR3 sequence: CASSEGSGRYLTGELFF. CDR3 nucleotide sequence: TGCGCCAGCAGTGAGGGTAGTGGGAGGTATTTGACCGGGGAGCTGTTTTTT.